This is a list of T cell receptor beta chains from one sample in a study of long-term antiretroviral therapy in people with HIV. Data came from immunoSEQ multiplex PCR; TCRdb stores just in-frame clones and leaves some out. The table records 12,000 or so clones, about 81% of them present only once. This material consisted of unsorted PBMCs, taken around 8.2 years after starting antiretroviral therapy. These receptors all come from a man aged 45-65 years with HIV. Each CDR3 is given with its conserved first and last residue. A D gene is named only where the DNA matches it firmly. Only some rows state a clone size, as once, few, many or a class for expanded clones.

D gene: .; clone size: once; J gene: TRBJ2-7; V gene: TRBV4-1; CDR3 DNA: TGCGCCAGCAGCCAAGACCCGGAATCCTACGAGCAGTACTTC; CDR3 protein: CASSQDPESYEQYF
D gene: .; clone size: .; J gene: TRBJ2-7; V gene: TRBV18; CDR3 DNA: TGTGCCAGCTCAGCGGGACAGCAGTCCTACGAGCAGTACTTC; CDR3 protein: CASSAGQQSYEQYF
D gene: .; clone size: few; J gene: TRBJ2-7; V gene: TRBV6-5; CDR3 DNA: TGTGCCAGCAGTTACTCGATGGGGGCAGGGAACGAGCAGTACTTC; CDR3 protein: CASSYSMGAGNEQYF
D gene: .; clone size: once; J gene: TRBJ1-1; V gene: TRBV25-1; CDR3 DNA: TGTGCCAGCAGTGCCATGGGGGGGGCCACTGAAGCTTTCTTT; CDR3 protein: CASSAMGGATEAFF
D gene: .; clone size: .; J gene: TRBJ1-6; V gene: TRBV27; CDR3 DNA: TGTGCCAGCAGTTTCCAAGGAGGGAGTTCACCCCTCCACTTT; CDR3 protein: CASSFQGGSSPLHF
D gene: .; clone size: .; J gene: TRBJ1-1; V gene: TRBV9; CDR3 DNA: TGTGCCAGCAGCGGGGGGGTAAACACTGAAGCTTTCTTT; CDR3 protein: CASSGGVNTEAFF
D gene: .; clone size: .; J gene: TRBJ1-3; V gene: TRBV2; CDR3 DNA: TGTGCCAGCAGTGCCTCAGCCTATTACTCTGGAAACACCATATATTTT; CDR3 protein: CASSASAYYSGNTIYF
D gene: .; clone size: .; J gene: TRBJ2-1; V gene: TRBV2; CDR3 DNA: TGTGCCAGCAGTGGACAGGACTACAATGAGCAGTTCTTC; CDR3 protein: CASSGQDYNEQFF
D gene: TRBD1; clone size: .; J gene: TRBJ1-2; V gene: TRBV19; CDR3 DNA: TGTGCCAGTAGTATGACAGGGGGCGTTAAGAATGGCTACACCTTC; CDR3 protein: CASSMTGGVKNGYTF
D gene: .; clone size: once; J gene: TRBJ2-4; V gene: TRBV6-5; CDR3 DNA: TGTGCCAGCAGTCTGACAGAGAGAAACATTCAGTACTTC; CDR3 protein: CASSLTERNIQYF
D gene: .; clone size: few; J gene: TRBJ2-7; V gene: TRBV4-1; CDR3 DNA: TGCGCCAGCAGCCAATGGGGCAGGGAGGCGAGTGAGCAGTACTTC; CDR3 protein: CASSQWGREASEQYF
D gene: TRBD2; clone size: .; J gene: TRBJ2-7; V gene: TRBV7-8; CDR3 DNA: TGTGCCAGCAGCTTTAGCGGGCTAACCTACGAGCAGTACTTC; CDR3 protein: CASSFSGLTYEQYF
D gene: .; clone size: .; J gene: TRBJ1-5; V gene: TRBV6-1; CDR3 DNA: TGTGCCAGCAGTGAAGATCAGGGCGGAGACCAGCCCCAGCATTTT; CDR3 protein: CASSEDQGGDQPQHF
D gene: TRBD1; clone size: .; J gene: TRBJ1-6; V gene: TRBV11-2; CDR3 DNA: TGTGCCAGCAGCCAGGGGGGGGTCGGCTCACCCCTCCACTTT; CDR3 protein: CASSQGGVGSPLHF
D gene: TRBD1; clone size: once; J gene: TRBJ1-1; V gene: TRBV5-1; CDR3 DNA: TGCGCCAGCAGCTTGGGAGACAGGGGAATGAACACTGAAGCTTTCTTT; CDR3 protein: CASSLGDRGMNTEAFF
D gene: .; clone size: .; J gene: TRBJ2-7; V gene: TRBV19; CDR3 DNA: TGTGCCAGTAGTATAGCCGCTGTGACAGCCTCCTACGAGCAGTACTTC; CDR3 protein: CASSIAAVTASYEQYF
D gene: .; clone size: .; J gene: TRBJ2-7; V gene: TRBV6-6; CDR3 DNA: TGTGCCAGCAGTTACGACAATTCCTACGAGCAGTACTTC; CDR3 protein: CASSYDNSYEQYF
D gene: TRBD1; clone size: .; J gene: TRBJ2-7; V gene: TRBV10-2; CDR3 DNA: TGCGCCAGCAGCTCCACAGGGGCCTCCTACGAGCAGTACTTC; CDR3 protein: CASSSTGASYEQYF
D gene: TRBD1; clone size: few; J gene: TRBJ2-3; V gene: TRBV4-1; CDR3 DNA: TGCGCCAGCAGCCAGTTCCCAGGGGGCTTGAGAGATACGCAGTATTTT; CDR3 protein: CASSQFPGGLRDTQYF
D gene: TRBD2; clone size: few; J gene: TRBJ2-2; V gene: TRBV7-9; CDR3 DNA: TGTGCCAGCAGCTTAGTGGGGAGGGGCGACACCGGGGAGCTGTTTTTT; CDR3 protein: CASSLVGRGDTGELFF
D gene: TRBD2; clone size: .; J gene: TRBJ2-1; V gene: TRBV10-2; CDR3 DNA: TGCGCCAGCAGTGACGGGACTAGCGGGGGGCAGTTCTTC; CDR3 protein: CASSDGTSGGQFF
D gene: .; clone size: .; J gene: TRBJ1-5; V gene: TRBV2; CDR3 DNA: TGTGCCAGCAGTCCCTGGCAGGGACGGGGGCCCCAGCATTTT; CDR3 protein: CASSPWQGRGPQHF
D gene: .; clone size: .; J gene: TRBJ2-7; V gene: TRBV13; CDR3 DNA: TGTGCCAGCAGCTTAGGGAGGGGTTCCTACGAGCAGTACTTC; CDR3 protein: CASSLGRGSYEQYF
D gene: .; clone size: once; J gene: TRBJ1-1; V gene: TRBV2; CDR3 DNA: TGTGCCAGCAGTGTAGGGTCGAACACTGAAGCTTTCTTT; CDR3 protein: CASSVGSNTEAFF
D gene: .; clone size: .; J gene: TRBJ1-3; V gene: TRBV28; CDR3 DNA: TGTGCCAGCAGCCTCTCGTTTGTTGGAAACACCATATATTTT; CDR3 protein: CASSLSFVGNTIYF
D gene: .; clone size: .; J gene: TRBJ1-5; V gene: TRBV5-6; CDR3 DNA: TGTGCCAGCAGCTTTAACCGGGGTCCAAATCAGCCCCAGCATTTT; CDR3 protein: CASSFNRGPNQPQHF
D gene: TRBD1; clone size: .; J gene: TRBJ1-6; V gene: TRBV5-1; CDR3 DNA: TGCGCCAGCAGCCCCTCGGGAGCAGGGGGGAATTCACCCCTCCACTTT; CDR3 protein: CASSPSGAGGNSPLHF
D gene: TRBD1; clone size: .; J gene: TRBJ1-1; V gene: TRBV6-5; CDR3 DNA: TGTGCCAGCAGTTTCACAGGGGAGACTGAAGCTTTCTTT; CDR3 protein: CASSFTGETEAFF
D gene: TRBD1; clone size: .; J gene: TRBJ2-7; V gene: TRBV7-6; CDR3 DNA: TGTGCCAGCAGCTTAAAGGCCCGAGGGGACAGCTCACAGTACTTC; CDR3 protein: CASSLKARGDSSQYF
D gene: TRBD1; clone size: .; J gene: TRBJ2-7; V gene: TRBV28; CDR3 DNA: TGTGCCAGCAGGTTACAGGGGGCGCTGGGCGAGCAGTACTTC; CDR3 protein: CASRLQGALGEQYF
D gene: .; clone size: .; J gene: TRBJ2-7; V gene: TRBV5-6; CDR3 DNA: TGTGCCAGCAGCTTCTGGAGCTCCTACGAGCAGTACTTC; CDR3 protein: CASSFWSSYEQYF
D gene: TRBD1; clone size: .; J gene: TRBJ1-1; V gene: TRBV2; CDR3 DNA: TGTGCCAGCAGCGATGGGACAGGGGTTTGGGGGACTGAAGCTTTCTTT; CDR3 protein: CASSDGTGVWGTEAFF
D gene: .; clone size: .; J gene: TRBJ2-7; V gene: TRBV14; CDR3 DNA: TGTGCCAGCAGCCAAGAGTCCCGGACTGTCTACGAGCAGTACTTC; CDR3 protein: CASSQESRTVYEQYF
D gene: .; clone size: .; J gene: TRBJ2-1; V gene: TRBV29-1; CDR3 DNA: TGCAGCGGGGACCTGTTGGGCGAGCAGTTCTTC; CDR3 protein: CSGDLLGEQFF
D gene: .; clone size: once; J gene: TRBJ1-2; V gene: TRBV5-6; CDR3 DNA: TGTGCCAGCAGCTTGGTAGGGGGAGGTGATGGCTACACCTTC; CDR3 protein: CASSLVGGGDGYTF